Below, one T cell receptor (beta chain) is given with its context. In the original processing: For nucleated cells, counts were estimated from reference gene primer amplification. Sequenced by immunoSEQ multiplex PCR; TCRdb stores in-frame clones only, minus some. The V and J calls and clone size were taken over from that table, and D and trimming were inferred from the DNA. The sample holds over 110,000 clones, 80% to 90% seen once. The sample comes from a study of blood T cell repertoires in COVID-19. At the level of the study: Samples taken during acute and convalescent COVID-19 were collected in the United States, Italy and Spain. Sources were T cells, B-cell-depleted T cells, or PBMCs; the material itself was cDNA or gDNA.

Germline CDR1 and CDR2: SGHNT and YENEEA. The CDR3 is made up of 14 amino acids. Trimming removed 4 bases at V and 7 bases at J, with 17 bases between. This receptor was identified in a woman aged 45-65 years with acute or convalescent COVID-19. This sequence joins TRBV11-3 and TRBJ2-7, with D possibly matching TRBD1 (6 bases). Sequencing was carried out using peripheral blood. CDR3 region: CASSYQGHGEEQYF. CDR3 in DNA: TGTGCCAGCAGCTATCAGGGGCATGGTGAAGAGCAGTACTTC.